A single sample is the source of the 18 T cell receptor beta chains below, sequenced in a study of T cells in Graves' hyperthyroidism and ophthalmopathy. Authors of the study amplified TCR beta CDR3 regions from RNA transcripts. Carried out on the TCR CDR3, a first-round RT-PCR used the HTBI primer set. TCRdb recomputed calls from the multiplex PCR reads with MiXCR, one row per CDR3 protein. Of approximately 570,000 distinct CDR3 sequences listed, about 20% are singletons. The sample consisted of blood. These receptors were collected from a man between 40 and 49 years old with Graves' ophthalmopathy.

This clonotype has at least ten counts. The V gene is TRBV6-2 or TRBV6-3, the J gene TRBJ2-2, with 7 bases aligning to TRBD1. J gave up 1 base and V 7 bases, and 9 bases lay outside the gene matches. This CDR3 has 16 amino acids. Germline-derived CDR1 and CDR2 are MNHEY and SVGEGT. CDR3 nucleotide sequence: TGTGCCAGCACCCTCCGGGACAGCATGAACACCGGGGAGCTGTTTTTT. Its translation: CASTLRDSMNTGELFF.

This clonotype was observed at least ten times. The J gene is TRBJ1-2, the V gene TRBV3-1, with D perhaps TRBD1 (6 bases). This CDR3 has 14 residues. Trimming stripped 6 bases from V and 2 bases from J, with 13 bases between. The V gene's germline CDR1 is LGHDT and CDR2 YNNKEL (reference sequence). The CDR3 reads CASRDTGSNYGYTF. The CDR3 DNA sequence: TGTGCCAGCAGGGATACAGGGTCGAACTATGGCTACACCTTC.

The rearrangement uses TRBV11-2 and TRBJ1-1; 9 positions agree with TRBD1. J gave up 0 bases and V 5 bases, and 4 bases lay outside the gene matches. Germline CDR1 is SGHAT and CDR2 is FQNNGV. The CDR3 runs 15 residues. CDR3 coding DNA: TGTGCCAGCAGCCCCTGGACAGGGGTGAACACTGAAGCTTTCTTT. Protein product: CASSPWTGVNTEAFF.

This clonotype was seen repeatedly, ten times or more. The CDR3 loop is CASSLGRTRKREQFF. Here the CDR3 DNA reads TGTGCCAGCAGTCTGGGCCGAACGCGGAAGCGTGAGCAGTTCTTC. The gene calls are TRBV6-2 or TRBV6-3 and TRBJ2-1, with no clear D. Trimming removed 5 bases from V and 9 bases from J, with 20 bases in between. The germline CDR1 and CDR2 sequences are MNHEY and SVGEGT. The CDR3 has 15 amino acids.

This clonotype was seen a few times. The chain joins TRBV5-1 to TRBJ1-5, with unresolved D. CDR3 length: 13 amino acids. Germline V gene sequence: CDR1 SGHRS, CDR2 YFSETQ. The V end was cut by 0 bases, the J end by 9 bases, with 10 bases between. CDR3 bases: TGCGCCAGCAGCTTGGGCACCTCAACGCCCCAGCATTTT. Its protein is CASSLGTSTPQHF.

The V call is TRBV11-3, the J call TRBJ2-7; D may be TRBD1 (5 bases). CDR1 and CDR2 from the germline V gene are SGHNT and YENEEA. CDR3 size: 14 residues. The V gene lost 5 bases and the J gene lost 2 bases, with 13 bases spanning the gap. In nucleotides, the CDR3 is TGTGCCAGCAGCGCGGCAGGGTCACCCTACGAGCAGTACTTC. Translated, it gives CASSAAGSPYEQYF.

The chain carries TRBV29-1 and TRBJ2-3; unclear D gene. Deletions cut 5 bases from V and 5 bases from J, with 17 bases between. This CDR3 is 14 amino acids long. CDR1 and CDR2 (germline): SQVTM, ANQGSEA. CDR3 sequence: CSVCRASLKDTQYF. Here the CDR3 DNA reads TGCAGCGTTTGTAGGGCTTCCCTCAAAGATACGCAGTATTTT.

Comment on this clonotype: It may be a read error: a sequence one base away is much more abundant. This rearrangement joins TRBV5-1 to TRBJ2-1; a weak D match, TRBD2 (5 bases). Per the germline V gene, CDR1 is SGHRS and CDR2 is YFSETQ. V shed 0 bases and J shed 5 bases, with 12 bases lying between them. This CDR3 has 15 amino acids. For the CDR3, the DNA is TGCGCCAGCAGCTTGGCCGGGGAGCACCACAATGAGCAGTTCTTC. Its protein product is CASSLAGEHHNEQFF. Together with reference TRBV5-1 and TRBJ2-1, the CDR3 gives the full variable domain: KAGVTQTPRYLIKTRGQQVTLSCSPISGHRSVSWYQQTPGQGLQFLFEYFSETQRNKGNFPGRFSGRQFSNSRSEMNVSTLELGDSALYLCASSLAGEHHNEQFFGPGTRLTVL.

This clonotype was detected only a few times. V and J are TRBV5-1 and TRBJ1-1; D call uncertain. Germline V lookup: CDR1 SGHRS, CDR2 YFSETQ. The V gene lost 1 base and the J gene lost 4 bases, with 17 bases spanning the gap. The CDR3 length is 16 residues. The CDR3, as DNA: TGCGCCAGCAGCTTGTGGTCTGGCTTTAGTGGCACTGAAGCTTTCTTT. Translating gives CASSLWSGFSGTEAFF.

The chain recombines TRBV9 with TRBJ2-7, with TRBD1 matching over 9 bases. Per the germline V gene, CDR1 is SGDLS and CDR2 is YYNGEE. The CDR3 totals 15 residues. Trimming took 0 bases from V and 2 from J; bases not matched to a gene: 3. The CDR3 reads CASSVDGTGPYEQYF. The CDR3 DNA is TGTGCCAGCAGCGTAGATGGGACAGGGCCCTACGAGCAGTACTTC.

V is TRBV3-1 and J is TRBJ1-4; D gene unclear. V was pared by 7 bases and J by 0 bases, with 12 bases between. The CDR3 has 15 residues. Germline V gene sequence: CDR1 LGHDT, CDR2 YNNKEL (reference sequence). The CDR3 loop is CASTQEGATNEKLFF. CDR3 bases: TGTGCCAGCACCCAGGAGGGCGCAACTAATGAAAAACTGTTTTTT.

This clonotype occurred many times. V and J are TRBV30 and TRBJ2-1; no reliable D call. V lost 3 bases to trimming and J lost 5 bases, with 5 bases between them. Per germline, CDR1 GTSNPN and CDR2 SVGIG (reference sequence). This CDR3 contains 11 residues. CDR3 loop: CAWRENNEQFF. The CDR3 coding sequence is TGTGCCTGGAGGGAAAACAATGAGCAGTTCTTC.

V gene TRBV6-5 combines with J gene TRBJ2-2; weak D call: TRBD1 (6 bases). Germline CDR1 is MNHEY and CDR2 is SVGAGI. This CDR3 is built from 14 residues. V dropped 8 bases and J dropped 4 bases, with 14 bases sitting between them. Here the CDR3 reads CASSRGSRTGELFF. For the CDR3, the DNA is TGTGCCAGCTCCAGGGGCTCCCGCACCGGGGAGCTGTTTTTT.

This clonotype was seen many times. The DNA for the CDR3 is TGTGCCTGGAGAGGGGGAGGGAATGAGCAGTTCTTC. Translation gives CAWRGGGNEQFF. This chain uses TRBV30 with TRBJ2-1; D possibly corresponds to TRBD2 (7 bases). CDR1 is GTSNPN and CDR2 is SVGIG in the germline V gene (reference sequence). The CDR3 loop spans 12 amino acids. V dropped 3 bases and J dropped 7 bases, with 10 bases sitting between them.

The chain carries TRBV6-1 and TRBJ1-2; D is undetermined. Germline lookup yields CDR1 MNHNS and CDR2 SASEGT. V was pared by 5 bases and J by 7 bases, with 8 bases between. This CDR3 is built from 11 residues. DNA of the CDR3: TGTGCCAGCAGTACCCCCGGTGGCTACACCTTC. Encoded protein: CASSTPGGYTF.

This clonotype was picked up a small number of times. The chain combines TRBV5-1 with TRBJ1-1, with D possibly being TRBD1 (6 bases). Between the trimmed V and J ends, which lost 5 bases and 1 base, there was a span of 15 bases. Looked up from germline, CDR1 is SGHRS and CDR2 is YFSETQ. CDR3 length: 15 residues. The CDR3 protein is CASRGHTQRNTEAFF. Here the CDR3 DNA reads TGCGCCAGCAGGGGACACACTCAACGGAACACTGAAGCTTTCTTT.

The sample holds a few counts of this clonotype. CDR3 coding DNA: TGTGCCAGCAGCAGAAGGGCGGGGGGGCGCGACGAGCAGTACTTC. Protein product: CASSRRAGGRDEQYF. The V gene is TRBV7-3, the J gene TRBJ2-7; TRBD2 agrees at 9 bases. V gave up 5 bases and J gave up 5 bases; unmatched junction bases: 10. CDR1 and CDR2 from the germline V gene are SGHTA and FQGTGA. The CDR3 totals 15 residues.

Points on this clonotype: A much larger clone lies a single base off, so this may be a read error. The chain couples TRBV7-2 to TRBJ1-1, with D unclear. Deletions cut 6 bases from V and 2 bases from J, with 16 bases between. Germline V gene sequence: CDR1 SGHTA, CDR2 FQGNSA. The CDR3 covers 15 residues. For the CDR3, the DNA is TGTGCCAGCAGTCGGACGGAGCATCCCAACACTGAAGCTTTCTTT. It translates to CASSRTEHPNTEAFF.